The 16 T cell receptor beta chains listed next were all sequenced from one sample in a study of cytotoxic CD8 clonotypes in ibrutinib-treated CLL (dated by TCRdb to 2020 to 2023). The method behind the library was the immunoSEQ multiplex PCR assay. The clones in this table, taken by TCRdb from immuneACCESS, are in-frame only. Not every clone is retained; where verified, under half of the shortfall comes from an unresolved V gene, and the cause of the rest is unknown. The sample profile shows 130,000 or so clones; 80% to 85% of them were found once. The ten most abundant clones make up 3% to 4% of the sample. The label giving this sample's time point can be read as: approximately 25 months on ibrutinib. The sequenced sample was PBMCs, obtained after 24 months of ibrutinib treatment. The receptors come from a human donor with chronic lymphocytic leukemia.

This chain connects TRBV19 to TRBJ2-5; D is ambiguous. V lost 3 bases and J 1 base, leaving 9 bases between the germline ends. The CDR3 is 14 residues long. The V gene's germline CDR1 is LNHDA and CDR2 SQIVND (reference sequence). CDR3 nucleotide sequence: TGTGCCAGTAGTATCCGGGCAGTCCAAGAGACCCAGTACTTC. Translated: CASSIRAVQETQYF.

This clone appeared a single time. V and J are TRBV4-3 and TRBJ2-7; 10 nucleotides match TRBD1. After removal of 4 bases from V and 5 bases from J, the junction contained 5 bases not matched to a gene. The CDR3 extends over 14 amino acids. The germline gives CDR1 LGHNA, CDR2 YSLEER. CDR3 nucleotide sequence: TGCGCCAGCAGCCCACGGACAGGGGGGCACGAGCAGTACTTC. Translating gives CASSPRTGGHEQYF.

V usage is TRBV7-2 and J usage is TRBJ2-7; D is tentatively TRBD1 or TRBD2 (5 bases each). The CDR3 sequence is 13 residues long. Per the germline V gene, CDR1 is SGHTA and CDR2 is FQGNSA. The V gene lost 0 bases and the J gene lost 6 bases, with 9 bases spanning the gap. CDR3 sequence: CASSLAPGPEQYF. DNA of the CDR3: TGTGCCAGCAGCTTAGCCCCGGGACCCGAGCAGTACTTC.

The gene calls are TRBV28 and TRBJ1-1, with D possibly TRBD1 on 5 matching bases. Deletions cut 7 bases from V and 1 base from J, with 16 bases between. Germline lookup yields CDR1 MDHEN and CDR2 SYDVKM. The CDR3 extends over 15 amino acids. CDR3 amino acids: CASNKRGLQNTEAFF. CDR3 DNA: TGTGCCAGCAATAAAAGGGGTCTCCAGAACACTGAAGCTTTCTTT. Full variable domain (outside the CDR3, taken from reference TRBV28 and TRBJ1-1): DVKVTQSSRYLVKRTGEKVFLECVQDMDHENMFWYRQDPGLGLRLIYFSYDVKMKEKGDIPEGYSVSREKKERFSLILESASTNQTSMYLCASNKRGLQNTEAFFGQGTRLTVV.

On this clone: The identical CDR3 is also encoded by other nucleotide sequences in the sample. The chain recombines TRBV18 with TRBJ1-1; D unclear. Germline CDR1 reads KGHSH; CDR2 reads LQKENI. The CDR3 sequence is 13 residues long. The V and J ends lost 4 bases and 1 base respectively, with 7 bases between them. CDR3 bases: TGTGCCAGCTCACTGAAAGAGAACACTGAAGCTTTCTTT. This sequence encodes CASSLKENTEAFF.

The V and J genes are TRBV28 and TRBJ1-4; D gene uncertain. Trimming took off 5 bases at V and 5 bases at J, with 18 bases between the two ends. Germline V gene data show CDR1 as MDHEN and CDR2 as SYDVKM. This CDR3 is 16 amino acids long. The CDR3 nucleotides are TGTGCCAGCAGTCCGGCTGGCTCGGCGGGGAATGAAAAACTGTTTTTT. This gives the protein CASSPAGSAGNEKLFF.

This chain links TRBV10-3 with TRBJ1-2; 11 nucleotides align to TRBD1. The CDR3 is 15 amino acids. Germline V gene sequence: CDR1 ENHRY, CDR2 SYGVKD. The V segment lost 2 bases and the J segment 7 bases; nucleotides outside the gene matches: 6. DNA of the CDR3: TGTGCCATCAGTGAGCCGGGACAGGGGGAAGCTGGCTACACCTTC. Translating gives CAISEPGQGEAGYTF.

The chain carries TRBV7-2 and TRBJ1-6; TRBD1 matches 9 bases. J gave up 7 bases and V 0 bases, and 1 base lay outside the gene matches. Germline lookup yields CDR1 SGHTA and CDR2 FQGNSA. The CDR3 is 15 residues long. Written as DNA, the CDR3 is TGTGCCAGCAGCTTAGCCGGGACAGGGAATTCACCCCTCCACTTT. Amino acid sequence: CASSLAGTGNSPLHF. Full variable domain (outside the CDR3, taken from reference TRBV7-2 and TRBJ1-6): GAGVSQSPSNKVTEKGKDVELRCDPISGHTALYWYRQSLGQGLEFLIYFQGNSAPDKSGLPSDRFSAERTGGSVSTLTIQRTQQEDSAVYLCASSLAGTGNSPLHFGNGTRLTVT.

V usage is TRBV5-6 and J usage is TRBJ1-2; D is perhaps TRBD1 (6 bases). The CDR3 is 17 amino acids. Per the germline V gene, CDR1 is SGHDT and CDR2 is YYEEEE. The V gene lost 3 bases and the J gene lost 0 bases, with 18 bases spanning the gap. In DNA, the CDR3 is TGTGCCAGCAGCTCCCTACAGGGCCCTACCCCTAACTATGGCTACACCTTC. It encodes CASSSLQGPTPNYGYTF.

The chain carries TRBV5-1 and TRBJ2-7, with D possibly matching TRBD2 (5 bases). The CDR3 spans 15 residues. V lost 2 bases to trimming and J lost 7 bases, with 19 bases between them. The germline gives CDR1 SGHRS, CDR2 YFSETQ. CDR3 coding DNA: TGCGCCAGCAGCTTAAAGGGCTCCGCCGGCGGGGAGCAGTACTTC. It encodes CASSLKGSAGGEQYF.

The chain joins TRBV30 to TRBJ1-2; D is ambiguous. Trimming left V 1 base short and J 4 bases short, with 19 bases between. Looked up from germline, CDR1 is GTSNPN and CDR2 is SVGIG (reference sequence). The CDR3 totals 16 residues. CDR3 sequence reads: CAWSATDLLLGYGYTF. In DNA form, the CDR3 reads TGTGCCTGGAGTGCTACCGACCTGCTACTAGGCTATGGCTACACCTTC.

The chain links TRBV6-1 to TRBJ1-1; the D is unclear. Deletions cut 6 bases from V and 2 bases from J, with 10 bases between. The CDR3 contains 13 residues. Germline CDR1 reads MNHNS; CDR2 reads SASEGT. The CDR3 DNA reads TGTGCCAGCAGGAGTGGATTAAACACTGAAGCTTTCTTT. Encoded protein: CASRSGLNTEAFF.

This chain connects TRBV5-1 to TRBJ1-5; D might be TRBD1 (6 bases). This CDR3 contains 15 residues. The germline V and J ends were trimmed by 4 bases and 2 bases, with 13 bases remaining between them. Germline CDR1 is SGHRS and CDR2 is YFSETQ. CDR3 amino acids: CASSVTGSGNQPQHF. The CDR3 DNA reads TGCGCCAGCAGCGTAACAGGGTCGGGCAATCAGCCCCAGCATTTT.

The V gene is TRBV27, the J gene TRBJ1-4, with 9 bases matching TRBD1. The CDR3 spans 14 residues. With V trimmed by 3 bases and J by 7 bases, 3 bases remained unmatched. CDR1 MNHEY and CDR2 SMNVEV come from the germline V gene (reference sequence). Written as DNA, the CDR3 is TGTGCCAGCAGTTTTACGGACAGGGGTGAAAAACTGTTTTTT. Residues: CASSFTDRGEKLFF. Complete variable domain (other parts from reference TRBV27 and TRBJ1-4): EAQVTQNPRYLITVTGKKLTVTCSQNMNHEYMSWYRQDPGLGLRQIYYSMNVEVTDKGDVPEGYKVSRKEKRNFPLILESPSPNQTSLYFCASSFTDRGEKLFFGSGTQLSVL.

The CDR3 sequence: CASSLVADRYGYTF. In nucleotides, the CDR3 is TGTGCCAGCAGCTTAGTGGCCGACCGCTATGGCTACACCTTC. The chain uses TRBV7-2 and TRBJ1-2; no firm D call. Looked up from germline, CDR1 is SGHTA and CDR2 is FQGNSA. The CDR3 runs 14 residues. V shed 1 base and J shed 4 bases, with 10 bases lying between them.

This chain connects TRBV5-1 to TRBJ1-3, with D tentatively TRBD1 (6 bases). Germline CDR1 and CDR2: SGHRS and YFSETQ. With 0 bases removed from V and 1 base from J, the gap between germline ends came to 17 bases. This CDR3 region has 18 residues. The CDR3 here is CASSLAAGTPASGNTIYF. CDR3 sequence (DNA): TGCGCCAGCAGCTTGGCAGCCGGGACACCAGCGTCTGGAAACACCATATATTTT.